The clone carrying this T cell receptor (beta chain) was observed many times. The CDR3 length is 11 residues. Trimming left V 6 bases short and J 4 bases short, with 9 bases between. Germline V gene data show CDR1 as DFQATT and CDR2 as SNEGSKA (reference sequence). The data derive from a study of early T cells in non-severe SARS-CoV-2 infection. From the 5' RACE reads, TCRdb called clonotypes with MiXCR, one entry per CDR3 protein. The data contain 70,000 or so distinct CDR3 sequences, approximately 13% of them singletons. The chain uses TRBV20-1 and TRBJ2-5, with D hard to call. Sequencing was performed on whole blood. The clonotype was recovered from an adult who was a healthcare worker with PCR-confirmed SARS-CoV-2 infection or an uninfected control (not recorded which). CDR3 coding DNA: TGCAGTGCCATTCCACGAGAGACCCAGTACTTC. It yields the protein CSAIPRETQYF.